The present T cell receptor beta chain was sequenced within a study of siplizumab effects on memory and regulatory T cells (dated by TCRdb to about 2019). Describing the broader study: The effect of the anti-CD2 antibody siplizumab on alloreactive T-cell subsets was examined in allogeneic mixed lymphocyte reactions constructed from human PBMCs. The study at large found these results: Unstimulated naive T cells appeared more diverse than memory T cells, and naive cells seemed to contribute substantially to the alloresponse. Siplizumab significantly reduced the cumulative frequency of alloreactive sequences traceable to unstimulated CD4+ memory T cells. A naive or memory phenotype could not be assigned to roughly 75-97% of proliferating CD4+ or CD8+ clones. Of the alloreactive CD4+ clones that could be mapped, the Treg-derived share averaged about 70% with siplizumab compared with under 35% in control reactions. Whether proliferating Tregs from siplizumab cultures were suppressive was not functionally confirmed. Sequences below about 10^-5 frequency were poorly captured, so only a minor fraction of alloreactive clones could be mapped to unstimulated subsets.

Sorted unstimulated T cells, along with proliferating T cells recovered from mixed lymphocyte reactions, underwent TCRbeta CDR3 sequencing. Fresh whole blood from approximately ten HLA-typed healthy donors was used to isolate PBMCs. Unstimulated CD4+ non-regulatory T cells were FACS-sorted to map the origin of alloreactive clones. Concerning this clone itself: Its antigen remains undetermined. Qualities for individual bases were not recorded, and no much larger clone is one base off.

As encoded in the germline V gene, CDR1 is SQVTM while CDR2 is ANQGSEA. V loses 5 bases, J loses 8 bases, and the germline ends lie 13 bases apart. From its cysteine to its phenylalanine, the CDR3 spans 12 amino acids. Only CDR3 DNA remains: 36 bases, in frame from the first base. Library prep was done by the immunoSEQ multiplex PCR assay. About 10^5 TCR templates per sample were assayed by the deep sequencing platform. Genomic DNA extracted from sorted T cells was used for TCRbeta CDR3 sequencing. The paper's processing steps were these. The R programming language was used for clonal analysis of the TCRbeta CDR3 data. Comparing unstimulated samples against CFSE-low samples taken after the reaction was how alloreactive CD4+ and CD8+ clones were defined. Alloreactive CD4+ clones were assigned to regulatory or non-regulatory origin by matching sequences to sorted unstimulated Treg and non-Treg repertoires. Not all clones reach the TCRdb copy of this immuneACCESS table, which keeps in-frame sequences only. Checked studies attribute under half of the gap to unresolved V genes and leave the rest unexplained. Clonal size and the V and J genes are those of that table, whereas D and trimming came from the DNA. The sample has around 110,000 clones on record, around 94% of them singletons. About 1.8% of the sample is in the top ten clones.

This receptor was taken from a human donor in good health. The rearrangement combines TRBV29-1 with TRBJ1-3, with TRBD1 perhaps the D gene, on 6 matching bases. Sequenced: non-Treg CD4+ T cells sorted from blood. The intended sense of this specimen's cell subset or site label: FACS-sorted unstimulated CD4+ non-regulatory T cells. The nucleotide sequence reads as follows: TGCAGCGTTTGGGCAGGGACACACACCATATATTTT. This translates into CSVWAGTHTIYF.